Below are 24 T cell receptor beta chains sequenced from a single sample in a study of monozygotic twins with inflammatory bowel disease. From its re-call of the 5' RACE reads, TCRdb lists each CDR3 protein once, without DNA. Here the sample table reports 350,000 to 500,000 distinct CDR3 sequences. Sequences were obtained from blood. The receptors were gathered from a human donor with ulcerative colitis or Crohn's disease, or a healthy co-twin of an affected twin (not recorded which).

The CDR3 sequence is CSVVGGFDSYNEQFF. The chain couples TRBV29-1 to TRBJ2-1. This CDR3 region has 15 residues. Germline V gene lookup returns CDR1 SQVTM and CDR2 ANQGSEA.

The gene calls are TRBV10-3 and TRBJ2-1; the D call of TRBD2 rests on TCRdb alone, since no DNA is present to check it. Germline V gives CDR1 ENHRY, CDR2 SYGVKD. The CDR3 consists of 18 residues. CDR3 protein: CAISDLARGLARDNEQFF.

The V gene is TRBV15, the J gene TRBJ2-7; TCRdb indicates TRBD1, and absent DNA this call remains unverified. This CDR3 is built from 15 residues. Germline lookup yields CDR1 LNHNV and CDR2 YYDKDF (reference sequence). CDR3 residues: CATSRDLGQGYEQYF.

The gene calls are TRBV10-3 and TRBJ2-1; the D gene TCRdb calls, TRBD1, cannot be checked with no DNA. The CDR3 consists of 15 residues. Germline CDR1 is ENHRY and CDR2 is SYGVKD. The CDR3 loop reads CAISGTGRRGNEQFF.

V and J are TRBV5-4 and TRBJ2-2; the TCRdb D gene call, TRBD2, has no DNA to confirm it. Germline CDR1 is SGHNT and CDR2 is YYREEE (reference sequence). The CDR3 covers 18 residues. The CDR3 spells CASSLGGVGLPAPGELFF.

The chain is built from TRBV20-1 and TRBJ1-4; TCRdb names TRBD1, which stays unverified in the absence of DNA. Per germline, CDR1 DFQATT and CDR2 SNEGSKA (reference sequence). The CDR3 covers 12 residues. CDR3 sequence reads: CSARGANEKLFF.

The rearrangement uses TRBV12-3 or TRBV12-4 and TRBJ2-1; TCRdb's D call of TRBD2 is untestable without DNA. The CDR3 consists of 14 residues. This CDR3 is CASSPSGLGNEQFF.

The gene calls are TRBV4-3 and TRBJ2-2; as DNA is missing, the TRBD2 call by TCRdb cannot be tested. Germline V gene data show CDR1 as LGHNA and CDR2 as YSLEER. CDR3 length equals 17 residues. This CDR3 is CASSTYSSGVNTGELFF.

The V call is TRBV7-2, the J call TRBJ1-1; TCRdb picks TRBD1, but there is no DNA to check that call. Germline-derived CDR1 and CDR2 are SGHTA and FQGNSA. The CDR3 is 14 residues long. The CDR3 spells CASSSVRGVTEAFF.

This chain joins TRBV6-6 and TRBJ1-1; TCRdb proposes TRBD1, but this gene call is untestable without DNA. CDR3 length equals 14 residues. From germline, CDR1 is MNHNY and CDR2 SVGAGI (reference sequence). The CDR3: CASSYGFQGEEAFF.

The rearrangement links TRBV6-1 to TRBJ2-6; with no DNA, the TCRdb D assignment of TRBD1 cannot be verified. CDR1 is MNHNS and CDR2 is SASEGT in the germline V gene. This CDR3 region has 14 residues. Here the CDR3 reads CASSKQGWANVLTF.

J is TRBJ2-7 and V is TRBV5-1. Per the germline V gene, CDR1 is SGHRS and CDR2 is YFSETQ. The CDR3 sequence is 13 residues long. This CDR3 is CASSLDPLYEQYF.

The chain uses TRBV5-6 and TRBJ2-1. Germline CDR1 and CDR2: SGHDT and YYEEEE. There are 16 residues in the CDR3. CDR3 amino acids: CASSLGFGSSYNEQFF.

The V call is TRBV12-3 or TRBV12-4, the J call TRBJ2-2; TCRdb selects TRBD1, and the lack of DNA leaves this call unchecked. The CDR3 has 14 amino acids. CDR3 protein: CASSLRQGAGELFF.

The CDR3 reads CASSLIRLGRTQTNYGYTF. The chain links TRBV11-2 to TRBJ1-2. Germline assignment: CDR1 SGHAT and CDR2 FQNNGV. The CDR3 is made up of 19 amino acids.

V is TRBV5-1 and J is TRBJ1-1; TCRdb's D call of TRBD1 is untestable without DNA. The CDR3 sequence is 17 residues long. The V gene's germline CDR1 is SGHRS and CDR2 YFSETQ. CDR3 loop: CASSHGTGGETYTEAFF.

CDR3 sequence reads: CASRVLGSSYNEQFF. This sequence joins TRBV2 and TRBJ2-1. The V gene's germline CDR1 is SNHLY and CDR2 FYNNEI. The CDR3 is 15 residues long.

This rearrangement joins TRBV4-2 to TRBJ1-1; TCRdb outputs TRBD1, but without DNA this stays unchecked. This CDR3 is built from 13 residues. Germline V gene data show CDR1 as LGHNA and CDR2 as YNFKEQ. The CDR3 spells CASSQGTEGGAFF.

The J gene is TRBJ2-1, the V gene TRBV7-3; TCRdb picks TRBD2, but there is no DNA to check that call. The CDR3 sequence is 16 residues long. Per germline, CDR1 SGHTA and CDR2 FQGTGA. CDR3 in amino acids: CASSPMTSGVRSEQFF.

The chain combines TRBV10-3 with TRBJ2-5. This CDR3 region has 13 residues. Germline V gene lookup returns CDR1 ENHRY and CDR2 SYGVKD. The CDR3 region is CAISESRIETQYF.

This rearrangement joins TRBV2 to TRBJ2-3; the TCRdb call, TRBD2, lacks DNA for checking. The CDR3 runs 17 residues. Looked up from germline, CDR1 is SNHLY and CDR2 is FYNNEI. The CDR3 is CASSEGLAGPSTDTQYF. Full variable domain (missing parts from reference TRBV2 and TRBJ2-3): EPEVTQTPSHQVTQMGQEVILRCVPISNHLYFYWYRQILGQKVEFLVSFYNNEISEKSEIFDDQFSVERPDGSNFTLKIRSTKLEDSAMYFCASSEGLAGPSTDTQYFGPGTRLTVL.

This CDR3 reads CASSPYRGGNTEAFF. The gene calls are TRBV6-1 and TRBJ1-1; TCRdb gives TRBD1 as the D gene, but with no DNA this cannot be confirmed. Per the germline V gene, CDR1 is MNHNS and CDR2 is SASEGT. The CDR3 is 15 residues long.

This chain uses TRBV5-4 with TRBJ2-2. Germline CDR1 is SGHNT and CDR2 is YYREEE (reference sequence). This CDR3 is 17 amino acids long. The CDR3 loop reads CASSPELPKINTGELFF.

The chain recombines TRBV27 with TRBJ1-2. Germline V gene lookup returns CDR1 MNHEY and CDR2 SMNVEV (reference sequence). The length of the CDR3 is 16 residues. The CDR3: CASKRTVLATNYGYTF.